This T cell receptor (beta chain) comes out of a study of T cell changes during pregnancy in multiple sclerosis. The table came from immunoSEQ multiplex PCR; TCRdb's copy has only in-frame clones and leaves some out. The table records around 26,000 clones, approximately 90% of them present only once. J was trimmed by 1 base and V by 6 bases; bases with no gene match: 3. The germline V gene has CDR1 MNHNY and CDR2 SVGAGI (reference sequence). The CDR3 is 13 residues long. The specimen was CD4+ T cells from peripheral blood mononuclear cells, collected in the first trimester of pregnancy. The J gene is TRBJ2-7, the V gene TRBV6-6, with TRBD1 matching over 7 bases. The TCR originated in a female donor in good health, enrolled as a control in a pregnancy study. The CDR3 DNA sequence: TGTGCCAGCAGCAGACAGGGTTCCTACGAGCAGTACTTC. Translated: CASSRQGSYEQYF.